This T cell receptor (beta chain) was observed in a study of neurological immune-mediated disorders. Time point meaning: longitudinal time-point 1 (baseline). Where libraries were unsorted, they were derived from 2 million PBMCs stored at -80 degrees C. The CDR3 runs to 15 residues. Germline lookup yields CDR1 SGHDT and CDR2 YYEEEE. V shed 4 bases, J shed 6 bases, and the junction held 9 bases outside the gene matches. This clonotype came up a few times. TCRdb recomputed calls from the 5' RACE reads with MiXCR, one row per CDR3 protein. The sample lists some 68,000 distinct CDR3 sequences, roughly 15% seen once, with under 5.5% in the top ten.

The sequenced material came from PBMCs. This TCR was recovered from a female donor with HTLV-1-associated myelopathy (HAM/TSP). V usage is TRBV5-6 and J usage is TRBJ1-2, with 10 bases that match TRBD1. The CDR3 DNA sequence: TGTGCCAGCAGCAGGATGACAGGGGGCGAAGATGGCTACACCTTC. This translates into CASSRMTGGEDGYTF.